One and the same sample provided the 9 T cell receptor beta chains below, sequenced in a study of T cell responses to AZD1222 COVID-19 vaccine. Sequencing was performed with immunoSEQ multiplex PCR; in TCRdb, only in-frame clones are kept and a portion is missing. The table includes under 150,000 clones, over 85% detected once. Material: peripheral blood, obtained on day 0 of AZD1222 vaccination. These receptor sequences come from an adult in good health.

Notes on this clone: Different DNA sequences within this sample yield the same CDR3. This rearrangement joins TRBV6-5 to TRBJ1-4, with D perhaps matching TRBD1 (5 bases). Germline V lookup: CDR1 MNHEY, CDR2 SVGAGI. V lost 5 bases, J lost 2 bases, and 9 bases lay in between. CDR3 length equals 14 residues. As DNA, the CDR3 is TGTGCCAGCAGTCCCCGGGACACTAATGAAAAACTGTTTTTT. Residues: CASSPRDTNEKLFF.

The chain recombines TRBV5-1 with TRBJ1-1; no definite D call. V was shortened by 2 bases and J by 2 bases, with 10 bases between the two germline ends. The CDR3 is 14 amino acids. Germline assignment: CDR1 SGHRS and CDR2 YFSETQ. CDR3 DNA sequence: TGCGCCAGCAGCTTTTGGCAGTCAAACACTGAAGCTTTCTTT. Translating it yields CASSFWQSNTEAFF.

V gene TRBV28 combines with J gene TRBJ2-2, with 7 bases lining up with TRBD1. This CDR3 has 12 residues. Germline values: CDR1 MDHEN, CDR2 SYDVKM. The V and J ends lost 11 bases and 4 bases, in that order; junction bases with no gene match: 4. The DNA of the CDR3 is TGTGCCTCCAGGGGGACCACCGGGGAGCTGTTTTTT. Translated: CASRGTTGELFF.

The chain joins TRBV19 to TRBJ1-4, with 8 bases matching TRBD1. The V segment lost 4 bases and the J segment 5 bases; nucleotides outside the gene matches: 6. The CDR3 contains 15 residues. CDR1 and CDR2 from the germline V gene are LNHDA and SQIVND (reference sequence). The CDR3 loop is CASSSGTGRNEKLFF. DNA for the CDR3: TGTGCCAGTAGTAGCGGGACAGGACGAAATGAAAAACTGTTTTTT. Full variable domain (remainder filled in from reference TRBV19 and TRBJ1-4): DGGITQSPKYLFRKEGQNVTLSCEQNLNHDAMYWYRQDPGQGLRLIYYSQIVNDFQKGDIAEGYSVSREKKESFPLTVTSAQKNPTAFYLCASSSGTGRNEKLFFGSGTQLSVL.

The rearrangement links TRBV5-4 to TRBJ2-5, with D perhaps TRBD1 or TRBD2 (5 bases each). Germline-derived CDR1 and CDR2 are SGHNT and YYREEE (reference sequence). The CDR3 runs 12 residues. Trimming stripped 4 bases from V and 4 bases from J, with 8 bases between. The CDR3 nucleotides are TGTGCCAGCAGCAGGGACCGAGAGACCCAGTACTTC. This gives the protein CASSRDRETQYF.

CDR3 nucleotides: TGTGCCAGCAGTCCTCAGCGGGAGAGGGGGCTGGCGTTTTGGTACGAGCAGTACTTC. Translating gives CASSPQRERGLAFWYEQYF. This chain connects TRBV28 to TRBJ2-7, with a tentative D call TRBD2 (8 bases). The CDR3 has 19 residues. Looked up from germline, CDR1 is MDHEN and CDR2 is SYDVKM. The ends were cut back, 5 bases at V and 4 bases at J, with 30 bases in the middle. Filled out from reference TRBV28 and TRBJ2-7, the complete variable domain reads DVKVTQSSRYLVKRTGEKVFLECVQDMDHENMFWYRQDPGLGLRLIYFSYDVKMKEKGDIPEGYSVSREKKERFSLILESASTNQTSMYLCASSPQRERGLAFWYEQYFGPGTRLTVT.

Here the CDR3 reads CASSQTSGIPYEQYF. The CDR3 region has the DNA TGTGCCAGCAGCCAAACTAGCGGGATACCCTACGAGCAGTACTTC. This chain uses TRBV3-1 (or the pseudogene TRBV3-2) with TRBJ2-7; TRBD2 matches at 10 bases. Trimming took 2 bases from V and 2 from J; bases not matched to a gene: 3. In germline, CDR1 is LGHDT, CDR2 YNNKEL (reference sequence). CDR3 length: 15 amino acids.

The chain combines TRBV5-1 with TRBJ1-4; D perhaps matches TRBD1 (5 bases). The germline V and J ends were trimmed by 1 base and 4 bases, with 11 bases remaining between them. The CDR3 has 15 residues. CDR1 is SGHRS, CDR2 YFSETQ, per germline. In nucleotides, the CDR3 is TGCGCCAGCAGCTTGCATCCGGACAATAATGAAAAACTGTTTTTT. It translates to CASSLHPDNNEKLFF.

The rearrangement links TRBV28 to TRBJ1-1; D is unresolved. This CDR3 contains 11 residues. V dropped 6 bases and J dropped 1 base, with 3 bases sitting between them. The V gene's germline CDR1 is MDHEN and CDR2 SYDVKM. The CDR3 spells CASRSNTEAFF. The CDR3 DNA reads TGTGCCAGCAGATCGAACACTGAAGCTTTCTTT.